The sequence of this T cell receptor beta chain was determined in a study of Ad26.COV2.S vaccination and SARS-CoV-2 variants. The study, taken as a whole, reports: The TCR breadth and depth analyses may have understated or missed part of the total T cell responses.

This clone came up a few times. The antigen is not known. This CDR3 is also generated by other DNA sequences in the sample. The germline V gene has CDR1 KGHSH and CDR2 LQKENI. The germline V and J ends were trimmed by 3 bases and 4 bases, with 15 bases remaining between them. This CDR3 contains 15 residues. Stated treatment: some 20 received Ad26.COV2.S at low or high dose, single or two shots; about five received placebo; per-sample allocation not given. Specimens were obtained on day 63 following the first vaccine or placebo injection. This Boston cohort included adults aged 18-55 years. Assay: immunoSEQ multiplex PCR; the TCRdb copy retains only in-frame clones and omits some. Here the sample spans about 350,000 clones, roughly 89% being singletons.

The sample consisted of peripheral blood, taken in a trial of Ad26.COV2.S vaccine versus placebo. The source of this sequence is a person between 18 and 65 years old who received the Ad26.COV2.S COVID-19 vaccine or a placebo. The chain has TRBV18 and TRBJ1-2, with a weak D call TRBD1 (5 bases). The CDR3 DNA is TGTGCCAGCTCACCTTCGGCAGGGCGAGGCTATGGCTACACCTTC. Translation: CASSPSAGRGYGYTF.